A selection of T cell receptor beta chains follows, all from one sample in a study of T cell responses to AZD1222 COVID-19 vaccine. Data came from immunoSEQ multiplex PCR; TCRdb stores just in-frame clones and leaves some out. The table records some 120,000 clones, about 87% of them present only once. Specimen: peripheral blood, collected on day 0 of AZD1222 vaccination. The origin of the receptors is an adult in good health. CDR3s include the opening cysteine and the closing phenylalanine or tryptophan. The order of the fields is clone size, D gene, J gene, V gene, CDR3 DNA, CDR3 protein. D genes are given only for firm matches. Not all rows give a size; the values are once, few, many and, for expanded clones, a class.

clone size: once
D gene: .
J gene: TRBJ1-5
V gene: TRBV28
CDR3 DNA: TGTGCCAGCAGTTCCCCGGGGAATCAGCCCCAGCATTTT
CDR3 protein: CASSSPGNQPQHF

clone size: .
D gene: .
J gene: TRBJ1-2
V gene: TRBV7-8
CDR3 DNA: TGTGCCAGCAGCTTAGCGCAGGCGGGTAACTATGGCTACACCTTC
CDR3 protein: CASSLAQAGNYGYTF

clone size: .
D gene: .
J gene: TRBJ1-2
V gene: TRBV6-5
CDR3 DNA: TGTGCCAGGAGGAAGGCCACAAAGTTTGGTACCTTC
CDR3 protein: CARRKATKFGTF

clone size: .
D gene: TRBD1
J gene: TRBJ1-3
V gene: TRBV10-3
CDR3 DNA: TGTGCCATCAGTGAACGACAGGGGGTGGCTGGAAACACCATATATTTT
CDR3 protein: CAISERQGVAGNTIYF

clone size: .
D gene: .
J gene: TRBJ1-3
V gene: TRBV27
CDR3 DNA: TGTGCCAGCAGTTTAGGAGTTACCGGAAACACCATATATTTT
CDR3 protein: CASSLGVTGNTIYF

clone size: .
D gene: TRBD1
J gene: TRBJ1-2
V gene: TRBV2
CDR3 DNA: TGTGCCAGCAGTGCGACAGGGAAGAGCTATGGCTACACCTTC
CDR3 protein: CASSATGKSYGYTF

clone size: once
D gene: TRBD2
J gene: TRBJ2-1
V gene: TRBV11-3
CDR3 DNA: TGTGCCAGCAGCTTAGATGGACTAGCGGAGAACAATGAGCAGTTCTTC
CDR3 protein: CASSLDGLAENNEQFF

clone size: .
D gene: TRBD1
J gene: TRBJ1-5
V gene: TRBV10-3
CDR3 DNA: TGTGCCATCAGTGATAGAGGGGGCGCAGATCAGCCCCAGCATTTT
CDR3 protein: CAISDRGGADQPQHF

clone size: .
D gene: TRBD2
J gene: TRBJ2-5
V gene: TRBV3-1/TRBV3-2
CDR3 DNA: TGTGCCAGCAGCCGACCACTAGCGGGCTTTGGGGGCCAGTACTTC
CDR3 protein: CASSRPLAGFGGQYF

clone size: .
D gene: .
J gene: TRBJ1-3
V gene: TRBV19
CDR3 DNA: TGTGCCAGTCTTAGCTCTGGAAACACCATATATTTT
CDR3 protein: CASLSSGNTIYF

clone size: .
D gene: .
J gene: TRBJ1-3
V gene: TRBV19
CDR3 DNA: TGTGCCAGTAGTATAGATCATCCAATGGCTGGAAACACCATATATTTT
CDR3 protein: CASSIDHPMAGNTIYF

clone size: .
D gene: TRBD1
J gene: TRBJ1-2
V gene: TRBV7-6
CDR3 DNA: TGTGCCAGCAGCTCTGGACAGGGGGTCGGCTATGGCTACACCTTC
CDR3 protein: CASSSGQGVGYGYTF

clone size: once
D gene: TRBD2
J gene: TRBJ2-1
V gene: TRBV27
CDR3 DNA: TGTGCCAGCAGTTTATCACTAGCGGGAGGCGGGCAGTTCTTC
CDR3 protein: CASSLSLAGGGQFF

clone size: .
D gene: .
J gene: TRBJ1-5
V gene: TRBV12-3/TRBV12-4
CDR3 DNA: TGTGCCAGCAGGGACAGCAGCAATCAGCCCCAGCATTTT
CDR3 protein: CASRDSSNQPQHF

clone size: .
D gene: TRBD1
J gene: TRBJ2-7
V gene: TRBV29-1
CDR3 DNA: TGCAGCGTTGCGGCAGGGGGTGTCCACGAGCAGTACTTC
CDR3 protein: CSVAAGGVHEQYF

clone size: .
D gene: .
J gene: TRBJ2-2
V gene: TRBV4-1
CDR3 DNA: TGCGCCAGCAGCCAAGATGGGGGGAGGGAGCTGTTTTTT
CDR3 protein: CASSQDGGRELFF